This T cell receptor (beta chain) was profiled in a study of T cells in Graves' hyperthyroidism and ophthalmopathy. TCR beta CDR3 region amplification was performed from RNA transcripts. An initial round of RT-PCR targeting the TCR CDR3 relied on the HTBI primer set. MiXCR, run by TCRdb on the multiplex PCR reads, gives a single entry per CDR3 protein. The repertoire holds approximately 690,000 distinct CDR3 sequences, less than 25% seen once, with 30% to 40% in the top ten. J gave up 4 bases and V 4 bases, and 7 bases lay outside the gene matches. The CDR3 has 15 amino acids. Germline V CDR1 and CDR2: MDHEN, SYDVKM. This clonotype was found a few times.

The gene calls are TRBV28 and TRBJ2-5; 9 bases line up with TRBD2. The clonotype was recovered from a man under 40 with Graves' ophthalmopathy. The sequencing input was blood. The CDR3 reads CASSSAGGSRETQYF. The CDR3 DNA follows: TGTGCCAGCAGTTCAGCGGGAGGTTCGAGAGAGACCCAGTACTTC.